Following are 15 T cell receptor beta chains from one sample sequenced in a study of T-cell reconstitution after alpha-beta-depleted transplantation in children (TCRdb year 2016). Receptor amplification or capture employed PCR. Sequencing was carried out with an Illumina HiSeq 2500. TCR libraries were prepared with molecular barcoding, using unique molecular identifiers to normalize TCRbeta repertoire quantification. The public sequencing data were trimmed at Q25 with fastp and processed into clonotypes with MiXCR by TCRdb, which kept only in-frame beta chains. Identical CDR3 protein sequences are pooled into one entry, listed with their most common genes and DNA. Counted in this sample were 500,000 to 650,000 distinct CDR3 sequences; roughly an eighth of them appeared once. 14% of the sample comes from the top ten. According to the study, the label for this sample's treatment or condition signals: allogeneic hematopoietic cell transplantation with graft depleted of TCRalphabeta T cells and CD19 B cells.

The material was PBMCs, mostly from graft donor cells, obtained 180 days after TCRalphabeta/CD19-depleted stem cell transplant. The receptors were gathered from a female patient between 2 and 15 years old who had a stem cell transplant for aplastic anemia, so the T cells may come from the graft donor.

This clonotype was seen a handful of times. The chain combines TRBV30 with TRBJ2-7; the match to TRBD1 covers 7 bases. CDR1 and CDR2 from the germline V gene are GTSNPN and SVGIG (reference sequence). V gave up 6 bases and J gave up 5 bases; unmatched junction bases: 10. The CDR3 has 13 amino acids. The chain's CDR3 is CACLRQGWHEQYF. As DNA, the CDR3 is TGTGCCTGCCTCCGACAGGGTTGGCACGAGCAGTACTTC.

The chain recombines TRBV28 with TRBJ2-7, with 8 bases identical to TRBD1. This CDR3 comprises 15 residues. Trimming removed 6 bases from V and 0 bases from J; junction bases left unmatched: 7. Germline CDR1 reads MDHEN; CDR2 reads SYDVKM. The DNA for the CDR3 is TGTGCCAGCAGCCCTCCAACAGGGGGCTCCTACGAGCAGTACTTC. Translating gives CASSPPTGGSYEQYF.

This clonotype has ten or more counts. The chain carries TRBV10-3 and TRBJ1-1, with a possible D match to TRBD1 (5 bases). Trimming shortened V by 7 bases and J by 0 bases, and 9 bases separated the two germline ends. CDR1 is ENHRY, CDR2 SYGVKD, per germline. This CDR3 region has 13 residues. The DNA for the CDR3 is TGTGCCATCACCGGGACGGTGAACACTGAAGCTTTCTTT. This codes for CAITGTVNTEAFF.

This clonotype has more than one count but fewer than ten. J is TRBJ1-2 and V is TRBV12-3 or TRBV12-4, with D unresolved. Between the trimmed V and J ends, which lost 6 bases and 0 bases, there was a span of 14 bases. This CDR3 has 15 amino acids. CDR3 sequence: CASSQTRKTNYGYTF. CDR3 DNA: TGTGCCAGCAGCCAAACAAGGAAGACTAACTATGGCTACACCTTC.

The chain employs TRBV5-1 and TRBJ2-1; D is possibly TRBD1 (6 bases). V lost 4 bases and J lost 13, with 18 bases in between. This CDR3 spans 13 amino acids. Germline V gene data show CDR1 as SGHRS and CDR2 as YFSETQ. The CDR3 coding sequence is TGCGCCAGCAGCGTCGCAAATGGGGGCGCTCAGTTCTTC. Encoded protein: CASSVANGGAQFF.

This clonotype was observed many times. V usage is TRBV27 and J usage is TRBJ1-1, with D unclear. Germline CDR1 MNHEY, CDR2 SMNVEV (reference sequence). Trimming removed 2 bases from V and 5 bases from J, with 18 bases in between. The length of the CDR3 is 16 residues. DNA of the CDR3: TGTGCCAGCAGTTTAATTAGTTCGAAGGGAGGGACTGAAGCTTTCTTT. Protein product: CASSLISSKGGTEAFF.

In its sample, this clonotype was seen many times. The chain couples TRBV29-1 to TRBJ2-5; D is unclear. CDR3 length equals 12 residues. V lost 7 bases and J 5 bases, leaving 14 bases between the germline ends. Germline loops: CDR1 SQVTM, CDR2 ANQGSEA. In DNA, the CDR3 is TGCAGCGAGGATGGCGTCAGGGAGACCCAGTACTTC. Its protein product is CSEDGVRETQYF.

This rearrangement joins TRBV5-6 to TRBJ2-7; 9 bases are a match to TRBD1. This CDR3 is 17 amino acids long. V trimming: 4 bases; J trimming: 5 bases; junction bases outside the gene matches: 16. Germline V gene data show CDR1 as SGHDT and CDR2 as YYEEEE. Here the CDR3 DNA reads TGTGCCAGCAGCCACAAGGGGATCCGAGACAGGGGGAACGAGCAGTACGTC. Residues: CASSHKGIRDRGNEQYV.

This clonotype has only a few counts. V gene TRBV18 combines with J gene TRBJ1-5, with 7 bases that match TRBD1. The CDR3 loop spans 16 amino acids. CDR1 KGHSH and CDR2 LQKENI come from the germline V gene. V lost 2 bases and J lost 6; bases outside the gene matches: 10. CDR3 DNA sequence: TGTGCCAGCTCACCAGGGTTCCAGGGGGAGAGTCAGCCCCAGCATTTT. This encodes CASSPGFQGESQPQHF.

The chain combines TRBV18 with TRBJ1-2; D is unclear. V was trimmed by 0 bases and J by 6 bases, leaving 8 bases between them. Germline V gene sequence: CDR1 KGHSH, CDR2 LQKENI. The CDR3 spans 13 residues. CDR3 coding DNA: TGTGCCAGCTCACCACCGTCCAGAGATGGCTACACCTTC. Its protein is CASSPPSRDGYTF.

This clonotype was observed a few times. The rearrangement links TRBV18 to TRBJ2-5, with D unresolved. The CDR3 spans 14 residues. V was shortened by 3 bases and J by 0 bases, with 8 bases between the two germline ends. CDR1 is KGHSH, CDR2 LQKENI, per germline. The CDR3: CASSPTTYQETQYF. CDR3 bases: TGTGCCAGCTCACCGACAACGTACCAAGAGACCCAGTACTTC.

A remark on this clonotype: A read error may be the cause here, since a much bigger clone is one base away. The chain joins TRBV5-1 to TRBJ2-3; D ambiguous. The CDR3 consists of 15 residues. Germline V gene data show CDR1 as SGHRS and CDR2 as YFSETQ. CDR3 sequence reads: CASILYPEYTDTQYF. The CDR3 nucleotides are TGCGCCAGCATCTTGTACCCGGAATACACAGATACGCAGTATTTT.

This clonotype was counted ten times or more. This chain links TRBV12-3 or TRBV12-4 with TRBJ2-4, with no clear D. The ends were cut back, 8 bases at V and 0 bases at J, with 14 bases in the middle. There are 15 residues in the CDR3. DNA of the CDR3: TGTGCCAGCGTAGACGACAACGTAGCCAAAAACATTCAGTACTTC. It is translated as CASVDDNVAKNIQYF.

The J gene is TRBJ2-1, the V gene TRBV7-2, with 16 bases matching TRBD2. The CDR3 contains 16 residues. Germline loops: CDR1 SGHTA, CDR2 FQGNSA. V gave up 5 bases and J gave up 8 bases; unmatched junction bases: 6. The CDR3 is CASSPQGLAGGHEQFF. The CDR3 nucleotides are TGTGCCAGCAGCCCCCAGGGACTAGCGGGAGGGCATGAGCAGTTCTTC.

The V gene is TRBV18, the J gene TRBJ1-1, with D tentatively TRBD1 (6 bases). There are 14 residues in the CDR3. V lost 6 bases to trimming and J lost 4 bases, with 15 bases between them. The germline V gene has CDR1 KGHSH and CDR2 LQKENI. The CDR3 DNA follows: TGTGCCAGCTCGCCAGGGGCAGGGGCCACTGAAGCTTTCTTT. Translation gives CASSPGAGATEAFF.